These T cell receptor beta chains were read from a single sample in a study of OX40 agonist ivuxolimab in advanced cancers. The protocol was immunoSEQ multiplex PCR, while the TCRdb copy is restricted to in-frame clones and leaves out a portion. The table records some 99,000 clones, approximately 88% of them present only once. This material consisted of CD4+ or CD8+ T cells sorted from blood, taken in a trial of the OX40 agonist ivuxolimab. These receptors were obtained from an adult with an advanced solid tumor such as melanoma, head and neck, liver or kidney cancer. Each CDR3 is given with its conserved first and last residue. The listing skips clone size in some rows; elsewhere it reads once, few, many or a size class.

few	TRBJ1-2	TRBV9	CASSVNPKRPYGYTF
once	TRBJ2-2	TRBV11-3	CASSFSGDGELFF
once	TRBJ1-2	TRBV7-2	CASSLGWRGYTF
once	TRBJ2-4	TRBV29-1	CSVAPRLGKNIQYF
.	TRBJ1-5	TRBV7-9	CASSFNSGNQPQHF
.	TRBJ1-2	TRBV18	CASSPLWGREDGYTF
.	TRBJ2-5	TRBV29-1	CSVYLVGGPYNQETQYF
.	TRBJ2-2	TRBV19	CASTPWGVNTGELFF
once	TRBJ1-4	TRBV18	CASSAQGADEKLFF
once	TRBJ2-1	TRBV9	CASSADGPSYNEQFF
.	TRBJ2-2	TRBV5-1	CASSFVGGTGELFF
.	TRBJ2-1	TRBV10-3	CAIRPGLAAYNEQFF
.	TRBJ1-6	TRBV4-2	CASSQVAGNNSPLHF
.	TRBJ2-2	TRBV11-3	CASSLRGGGAWTGELFF
.	TRBJ2-7	TRBV7-2	CASSADRGYYEQYF
.	TRBJ1-2	TRBV6-5	CASSYGGGADYGYTF
.	TRBJ2-2	TRBV7-3	CASSPPGLVGGTGELFF
.	TRBJ1-1	TRBV7-2	CASSLVGTAMNTEAFF
few	TRBJ2-5	TRBV9	CASSVRPEETQYF
.	TRBJ2-7	TRBV12-5	CASGAGTGSYEQYF
.	TRBJ2-5	TRBV2	CASSEAGRGGETQYF
.	TRBJ2-2	TRBV5-1	CASSLQPPQANTGELFF
once	TRBJ2-5	TRBV7-8	CASSLELAEETQYF
.	TRBJ1-1	TRBV7-2	CASSLVKATEAFF
.	TRBJ2-3	TRBV2	CASSPRDRVSDTQYF
.	TRBJ1-5	TRBV23-1	CASSRQNSNQPQHF
.	TRBJ2-2	TRBV5-4	CASSLVGATGELFF
.	TRBJ2-6	TRBV14	CASSPVWGMASGANVLTF
.	TRBJ2-3	TRBV7-2	CASSLAFVRSGDTQYF
.	TRBJ2-3	TRBV7-9	CASSQREVGGPDTQYF
.	TRBJ2-5	TRBV7-3	CASSLTWSETQYF
.	TRBJ2-7	TRBV6-5	CATRSDRPGYEQYF
.	TRBJ2-3	TRBV18	CASSPRTSGESDTQYF
once	TRBJ1-2	TRBV18	CASSHGDRTNYGYTF
.	TRBJ2-5	TRBV5-1	CASSLEGGETQYF
.	TRBJ1-1	TRBV29-1	CSVVKGAENTEAFF
.	TRBJ1-1	TRBV27	CASRIDTAGTEAFF
.	TRBJ1-1	TRBV19	CATRRQGGTEAFF
.	TRBJ1-2	TRBV4-3	CASSQEVTDNYGYTF
.	TRBJ1-5	TRBV18	CASSRDRGEPQHF
few	TRBJ1-5	TRBV7-2	CASSLEGSQPQHF
once	TRBJ1-5	TRBV6-6	CASRPQTTNQPQHF
.	TRBJ2-7	TRBV4-2	CASSPPRRSYEQYF
once	TRBJ2-2	TRBV19	CASSMLSGGPQLFF
.	TRBJ2-3	TRBV6-4	CASSDSSLGTDTQYF
few	TRBJ2-2	TRBV18	CASSPRQGGTGELFF
.	TRBJ1-2	TRBV7-9	CASSLPDYGYTF
.	TRBJ2-3	TRBV5-1	CASSPGQDGDTQYF
.	TRBJ2-7	TRBV19	CASSVSGESSYEQYF
.	TRBJ1-3	TRBV6-1	CASTTSGNTIYF
.	TRBJ2-2	TRBV11-2	CASSPQRGDSGTGELFF
many	TRBJ1-1	TRBV10-1	CASSGRTDTEAFF
.	TRBJ2-3	TRBV6-1	CASTLRGGTDTQYF
.	TRBJ1-1	TRBV4-2	CASSQDGRGASPEAFF
.	TRBJ2-1	TRBV18	CASSRGLATDEQFF
.	TRBJ1-2	TRBV15	CATSMTGGPYGYTF